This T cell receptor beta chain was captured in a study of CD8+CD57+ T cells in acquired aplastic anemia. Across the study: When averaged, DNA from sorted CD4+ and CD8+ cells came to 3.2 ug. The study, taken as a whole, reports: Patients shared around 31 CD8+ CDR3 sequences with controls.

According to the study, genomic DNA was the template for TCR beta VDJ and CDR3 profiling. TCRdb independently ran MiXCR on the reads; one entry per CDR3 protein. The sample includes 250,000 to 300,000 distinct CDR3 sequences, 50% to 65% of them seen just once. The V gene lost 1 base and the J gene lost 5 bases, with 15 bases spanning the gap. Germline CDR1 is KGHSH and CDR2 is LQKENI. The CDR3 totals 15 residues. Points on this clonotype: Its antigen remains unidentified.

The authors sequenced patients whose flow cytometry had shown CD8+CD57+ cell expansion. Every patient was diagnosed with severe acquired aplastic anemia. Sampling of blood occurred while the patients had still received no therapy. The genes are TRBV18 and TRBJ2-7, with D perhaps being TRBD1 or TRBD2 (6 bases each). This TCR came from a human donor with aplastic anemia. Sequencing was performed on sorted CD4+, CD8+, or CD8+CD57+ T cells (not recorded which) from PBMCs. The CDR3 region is CASSPLGGASNEQYF. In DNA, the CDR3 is TGTGCCAGCTCACCACTCGGGGGCGCTTCTAACGAGCAGTACTTC.